Listed below are T cell receptor beta chains from one sample, sequenced in a study of cytomegalovirus exposure and HLA in healthy donors. Clones were read by immunoSEQ multiplex PCR, and TCRdb kept only the in-frame ones, dropping some. Of roughly 150,000 clones detected, around 80% appear once; the ten largest clones hold 2% to 2.5%. Material for sequencing was PBMCs. These receptors came from a young man in good health and CMV-seronegative. Each CDR3 is given with its conserved first and last residue. Each record gives: V gene, clone size, D gene, J gene, CDR3 DNA, CDR3 protein. D genes are given only for firm matches. For some rows the clone size is stated as once, few or many, or as a class when expanded; others skip it.

V gene: TRBV10-1
clone size: -
D gene: -
J gene: TRBJ2-7
CDR3 DNA: TGCGCCACCTCCCGCGGGGTGACCTACGAGCAGTACTTC
CDR3 protein: CATSRGVTYEQYF

V gene: TRBV6-5
clone size: -
D gene: -
J gene: TRBJ2-3
CDR3 DNA: TGTGCCAGCAGTTTAAGACAGGGCACAGATACGCAGTATTTT
CDR3 protein: CASSLRQGTDTQYF

V gene: TRBV30
clone size: -
D gene: TRBD1
J gene: TRBJ2-5
CDR3 DNA: TGTGCCTGGAAGCCCCAGGGGGTCTTGGAGACCCAGTACTTC
CDR3 protein: CAWKPQGVLETQYF

V gene: TRBV29-1
clone size: few
D gene: TRBD2
J gene: TRBJ2-2
CDR3 DNA: TGCAGCGCCGTAAGCGGGAGTTTGACCGGGGAGCTGTTTTTT
CDR3 protein: CSAVSGSLTGELFF

V gene: TRBV6-1
clone size: -
D gene: -
J gene: TRBJ2-5
CDR3 DNA: TGTGCCAGCAGCGATCTACCTTCGGGACAAACACGAGAGTACTTC
CDR3 protein: CASSDLPSGQTREYF

V gene: TRBV28
clone size: few
D gene: TRBD1
J gene: TRBJ1-2
CDR3 DNA: TGTGCCAGCAGATCTTACAGGGGTAACTATGGCTACACCTTC
CDR3 protein: CASRSYRGNYGYTF

V gene: TRBV9
clone size: -
D gene: TRBD2
J gene: TRBJ2-1
CDR3 DNA: TGTGCCAGCACCGCAGGGACTAGCGGGAAAAATGAGCAGTTCTTC
CDR3 protein: CASTAGTSGKNEQFF

V gene: TRBV5-1
clone size: once
D gene: TRBD1
J gene: TRBJ2-7
CDR3 DNA: TGCGCCAGCAGCGGTGGGGACAGGGACTCCTATGAGCAGTACTTC
CDR3 protein: CASSGGDRDSYEQYF

V gene: TRBV19
clone size: -
D gene: -
J gene: TRBJ1-1
CDR3 DNA: TGTGCCAGTAGCGTCGGGGGGGATTACTTAGAAGCTTTCTTT
CDR3 protein: CASSVGGDYLEAFF

V gene: TRBV6-5
clone size: -
D gene: -
J gene: TRBJ2-1
CDR3 DNA: TGTGCCAGCAGTTACGAGGGGGGGTCGGTTACAGATGAGCAGTTCTTC
CDR3 protein: CASSYEGGSVTDEQFF

V gene: TRBV2
clone size: -
D gene: TRBD1
J gene: TRBJ1-2
CDR3 DNA: TGTGCCAGCGGAACAGGGGGCGGATATGGCTACACCTTC
CDR3 protein: CASGTGGGYGYTF

V gene: TRBV10-3
clone size: -
D gene: TRBD2
J gene: TRBJ2-1
CDR3 DNA: TGTGCCATCAGGACTAGCGGGAACGATGAGCAGTTCTTC
CDR3 protein: CAIRTSGNDEQFF

V gene: TRBV5-1
clone size: few
D gene: TRBD1
J gene: TRBJ2-5
CDR3 DNA: TGCGCCAGCAGCTTTGACAGGGCTGAGACCCAGTACTTC
CDR3 protein: CASSFDRAETQYF

V gene: TRBV2
clone size: -
D gene: -
J gene: TRBJ1-1
CDR3 DNA: TGTGCCAGCGCGTTGGACAGGAACACTGAAGCTTTCTTT
CDR3 protein: CASALDRNTEAFF

V gene: TRBV5-1
clone size: -
D gene: TRBD2
J gene: TRBJ2-3
CDR3 DNA: TGCGCCAGCAGCCAAGCTAGCGGGAGTAGAGATACGCAGTATTTT
CDR3 protein: CASSQASGSRDTQYF

V gene: TRBV4-2
clone size: -
D gene: -
J gene: TRBJ2-1
CDR3 DNA: TGTGCCAGCAGCCAGGGGACTCACCAGGATGAGCAGTTCTTC
CDR3 protein: CASSQGTHQDEQFF

V gene: TRBV27
clone size: -
D gene: -
J gene: TRBJ2-3
CDR3 DNA: TGTGCCAGCAGTTTATCTCGGGGACACACAGATACGCAGTATTTT
CDR3 protein: CASSLSRGHTDTQYF

V gene: TRBV2
clone size: -
D gene: TRBD2
J gene: TRBJ2-7
CDR3 DNA: TGTGCCAGCACGGAGCGGGGATACGAGCAGTACTTC
CDR3 protein: CASTERGYEQYF

V gene: TRBV5-1
clone size: -
D gene: -
J gene: TRBJ2-3
CDR3 DNA: TGCGCCACCTCGACAGGCAGTCCAGATACGCAGTATTTT
CDR3 protein: CATSTGSPDTQYF

V gene: TRBV18
clone size: -
D gene: -
J gene: TRBJ1-1
CDR3 DNA: TGTGCCAGCTCACCACCGCAGGGGCCTCTGAACACTGAAGCTTTCTTT
CDR3 protein: CASSPPQGPLNTEAFF

V gene: TRBV27
clone size: few
D gene: TRBD2
J gene: TRBJ2-7
CDR3 DNA: TGTGCCAGCAGTTTACTTGCCGGGACTAGGCTTTACGAGCAGTACTTC
CDR3 protein: CASSLLAGTRLYEQYF

V gene: TRBV15
clone size: -
D gene: -
J gene: TRBJ1-1
CDR3 DNA: TGTGCCACCAGCAGAGGCGGGGGCTTAGTCACTGAAGCTTTCTTT
CDR3 protein: CATSRGGGLVTEAFF

V gene: TRBV19
clone size: few
D gene: TRBD1
J gene: TRBJ1-1
CDR3 DNA: TGTGCCACTCATGACCCTCGACAGGGGGCTTTCTTT
CDR3 protein: CATHDPRQGAFF

V gene: TRBV4-3
clone size: -
D gene: TRBD2
J gene: TRBJ2-1
CDR3 DNA: TGCGCCAGCAGCCACGGACTAGCGGGTCCTAATGAGCAGTTCTTC
CDR3 protein: CASSHGLAGPNEQFF

V gene: TRBV7-2
clone size: -
D gene: -
J gene: TRBJ2-1
CDR3 DNA: TGTGCCAGCAGCTTAGGGGGGGACTCCTACAATGAGCAGTTCTTC
CDR3 protein: CASSLGGDSYNEQFF

V gene: TRBV19
clone size: -
D gene: -
J gene: TRBJ2-5
CDR3 DNA: TGTGCCAGTAGATCGGGGGTTATGGGAGAGACCCAGTACTTC
CDR3 protein: CASRSGVMGETQYF

V gene: TRBV19
clone size: -
D gene: TRBD1
J gene: TRBJ1-5
CDR3 DNA: TGTGCCAGTAGTATTGAAAGGGGGCAAAGCAATCAGCCCCAGCATTTT
CDR3 protein: CASSIERGQSNQPQHF

V gene: TRBV9
clone size: -
D gene: -
J gene: TRBJ2-3
CDR3 DNA: TGTGCCAGCAGCGTAGTAGGGACACCCACAGATACGCAGTATTTT
CDR3 protein: CASSVVGTPTDTQYF

V gene: TRBV6-1
clone size: -
D gene: -
J gene: TRBJ1-5
CDR3 DNA: TGTGCCAGCAGTGAAGTGCGGTACGGGGGACGCAATCAGCCCCAGCATTTT
CDR3 protein: CASSEVRYGGRNQPQHF

V gene: TRBV18
clone size: -
D gene: TRBD1
J gene: TRBJ1-5
CDR3 DNA: TGTGCCAGCTCCCCTCGCCCGGGACAGGGAGGGTTTGCAAATCAGCCCCAGCATTTT
CDR3 protein: CASSPRPGQGGFANQPQHF

V gene: TRBV28
clone size: -
D gene: TRBD2
J gene: TRBJ2-1
CDR3 DNA: TGTGCCAGCAGTCCCCGAGGGGCGGGAGGTAACAATGAGCAGTTCTTC
CDR3 protein: CASSPRGAGGNNEQFF

V gene: TRBV25-1
clone size: -
D gene: TRBD1
J gene: TRBJ2-7
CDR3 DNA: TGTGCCAGCAAGACAGGGGGCTCCTACGAGCAGTACTTC
CDR3 protein: CASKTGGSYEQYF

V gene: TRBV10-3
clone size: -
D gene: TRBD2
J gene: TRBJ2-7
CDR3 DNA: TGTGCCAGCCAAGCGGGAGGGTCCTACGAGCAGTACTTC
CDR3 protein: CASQAGGSYEQYF

V gene: TRBV10-3
clone size: -
D gene: TRBD1
J gene: TRBJ2-3
CDR3 DNA: TGTGCCATCCGGCCGGGGACAGCCACAGATACGCAGTATTTT
CDR3 protein: CAIRPGTATDTQYF

V gene: TRBV29-1
clone size: -
D gene: -
J gene: TRBJ2-7
CDR3 DNA: TGCAGCGTTGTCAACAGCTACGAGCAGTACTTC
CDR3 protein: CSVVNSYEQYF

V gene: TRBV28
clone size: few
D gene: -
J gene: TRBJ1-1
CDR3 DNA: TGTGCCAGCAGTTTAGGCAGCGGGTTTAGGACTGAAGCTTTCTTT
CDR3 protein: CASSLGSGFRTEAFF

V gene: TRBV19
clone size: -
D gene: -
J gene: TRBJ1-1
CDR3 DNA: TGTGCCAGTCTCCCTACCGGTCTGGCAACCCTAGGTTTGACTGAAGCTTTCTTT
CDR3 protein: CASLPTGLATLGLTEAFF

V gene: TRBV15
clone size: -
D gene: -
J gene: TRBJ2-3
CDR3 DNA: TGTGCCACCAGCCCTGTCGGGGTCACAGATACGCAGTATTTT
CDR3 protein: CATSPVGVTDTQYF

V gene: TRBV28
clone size: -
D gene: -
J gene: TRBJ2-3
CDR3 DNA: TGTGCCACTAGCTCCCCCGATACGCAGTATTTT
CDR3 protein: CATSSPDTQYF

V gene: TRBV10-3
clone size: few
D gene: TRBD2
J gene: TRBJ2-3
CDR3 DNA: TGTGCCATCAGTGACGGGAGGGCGAGCGCAGATACGCAGTATTTT
CDR3 protein: CAISDGRASADTQYF

V gene: TRBV5-1
clone size: -
D gene: -
J gene: TRBJ1-6
CDR3 DNA: TGCGCCAGCAGCGAGGGCCCGATTGGTAATTCACCCCTCCACTTT
CDR3 protein: CASSEGPIGNSPLHF

V gene: TRBV5-1
clone size: -
D gene: -
J gene: TRBJ1-4
CDR3 DNA: TGCGCCAGCAGCTTGGTATCAACTAATGAAAAACTGTTTTTT
CDR3 protein: CASSLVSTNEKLFF

V gene: TRBV19
clone size: -
D gene: TRBD2
J gene: TRBJ2-5
CDR3 DNA: TGTGCCAGTAGTCCCCGGACTAGCGGGACGATACAGACCCAGTACTTC
CDR3 protein: CASSPRTSGTIQTQYF

V gene: TRBV4-1
clone size: -
D gene: -
J gene: TRBJ2-1
CDR3 DNA: TGCGCCAGCAGGAGGTTCTCGAATAGCGGAGAGCAGTTCTTC
CDR3 protein: CASRRFSNSGEQFF

V gene: TRBV30
clone size: -
D gene: -
J gene: TRBJ2-1
CDR3 DNA: TGTGCCTGGAGATGGGGGGCTAGCGGCAATGAGCAGTTCTTC
CDR3 protein: CAWRWGASGNEQFF